The T cell receptor beta chain under discussion was sequenced for a study of T cell responses to AZD1222 COVID-19 vaccine. The germline V and J ends were trimmed by 0 bases and 1 base, with 9 bases remaining between them. CDR1 is SGDLS and CDR2 is YYNGEE in the germline V gene. The CDR3 spans 15 residues. TCRdb's table, derived via immunoSEQ multiplex PCR, lists solely in-frame clones and lacks some. The data contain about 76,000 clones, around nine tenths of them singletons. Ten or more counts support this clone. This sample also contains other DNA sequences that code for the same CDR3. This TCR came from an adult in good health. The gene calls are TRBV9 and TRBJ2-3, with no clear D. The sequencing used peripheral blood, collected on day 0 of AZD1222 vaccination. CDR3 sequence reads: CASSVDSLGTDTQYF. The CDR3 DNA sequence: TGTGCCAGCAGCGTAGACAGTCTGGGCACAGATACGCAGTATTTT.